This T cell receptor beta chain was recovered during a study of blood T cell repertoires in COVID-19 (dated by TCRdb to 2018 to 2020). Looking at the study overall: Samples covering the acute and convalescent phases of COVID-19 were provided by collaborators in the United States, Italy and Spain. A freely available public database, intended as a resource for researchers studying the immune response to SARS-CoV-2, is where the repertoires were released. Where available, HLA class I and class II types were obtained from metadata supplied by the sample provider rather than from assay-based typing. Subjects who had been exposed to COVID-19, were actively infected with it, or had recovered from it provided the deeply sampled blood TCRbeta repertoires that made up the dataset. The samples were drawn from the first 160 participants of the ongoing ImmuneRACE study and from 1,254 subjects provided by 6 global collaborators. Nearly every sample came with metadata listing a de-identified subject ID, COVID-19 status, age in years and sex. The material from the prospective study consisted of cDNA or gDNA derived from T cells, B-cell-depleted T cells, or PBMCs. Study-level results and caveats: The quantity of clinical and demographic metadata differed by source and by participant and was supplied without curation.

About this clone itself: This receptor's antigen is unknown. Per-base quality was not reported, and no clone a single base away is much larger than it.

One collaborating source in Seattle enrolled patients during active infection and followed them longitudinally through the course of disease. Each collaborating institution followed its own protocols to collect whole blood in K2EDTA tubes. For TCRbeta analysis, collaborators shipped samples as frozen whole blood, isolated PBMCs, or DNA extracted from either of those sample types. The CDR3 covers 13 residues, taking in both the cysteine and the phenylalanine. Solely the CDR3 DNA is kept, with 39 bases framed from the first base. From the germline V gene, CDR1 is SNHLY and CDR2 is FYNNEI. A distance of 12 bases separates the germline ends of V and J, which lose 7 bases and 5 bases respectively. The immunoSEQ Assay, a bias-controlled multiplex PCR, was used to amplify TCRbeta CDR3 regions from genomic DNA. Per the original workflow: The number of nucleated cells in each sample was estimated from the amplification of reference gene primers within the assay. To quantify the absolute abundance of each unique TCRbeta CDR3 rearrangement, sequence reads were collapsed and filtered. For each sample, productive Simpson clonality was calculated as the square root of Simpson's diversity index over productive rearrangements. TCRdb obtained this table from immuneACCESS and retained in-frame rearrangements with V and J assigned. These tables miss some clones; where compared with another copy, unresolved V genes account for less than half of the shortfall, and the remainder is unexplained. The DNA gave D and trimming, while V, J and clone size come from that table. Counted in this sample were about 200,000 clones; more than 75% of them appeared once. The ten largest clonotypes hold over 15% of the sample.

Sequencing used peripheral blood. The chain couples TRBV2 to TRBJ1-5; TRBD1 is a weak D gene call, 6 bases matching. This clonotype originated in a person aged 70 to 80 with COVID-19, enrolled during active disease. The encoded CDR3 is CASKGDGDQPQHF. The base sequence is TGTGCCAGCAAGGGGGACGGAGATCAGCCCCAGCATTTT.